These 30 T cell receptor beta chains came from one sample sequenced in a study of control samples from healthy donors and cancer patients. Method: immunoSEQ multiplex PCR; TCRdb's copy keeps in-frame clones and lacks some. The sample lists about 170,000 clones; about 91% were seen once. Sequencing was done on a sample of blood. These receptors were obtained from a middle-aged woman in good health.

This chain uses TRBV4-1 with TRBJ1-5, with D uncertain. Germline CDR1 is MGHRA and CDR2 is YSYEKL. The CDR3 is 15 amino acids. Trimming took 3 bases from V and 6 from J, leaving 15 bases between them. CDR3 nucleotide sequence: TGCGCCAGCAGCCATCCCAAGGAGGGCGGTCAGCCCCAGCATTTT. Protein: CASSHPKEGGQPQHF.

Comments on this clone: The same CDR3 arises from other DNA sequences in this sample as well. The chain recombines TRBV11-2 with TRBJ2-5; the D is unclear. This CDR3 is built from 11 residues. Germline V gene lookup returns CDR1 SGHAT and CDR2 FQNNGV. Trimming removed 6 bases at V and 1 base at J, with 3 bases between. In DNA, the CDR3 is TGTGCCAGCAGTCCCCAAGAGACCCAGTACTTC. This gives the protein CASSPQETQYF.

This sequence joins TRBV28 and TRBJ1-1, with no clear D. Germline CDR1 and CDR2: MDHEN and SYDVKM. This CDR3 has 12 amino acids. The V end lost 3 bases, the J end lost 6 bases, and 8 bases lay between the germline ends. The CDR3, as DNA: TGTGCCAGCAGTTTGGGAGCTCCTGAAGCTTTCTTT. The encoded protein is CASSLGAPEAFF.

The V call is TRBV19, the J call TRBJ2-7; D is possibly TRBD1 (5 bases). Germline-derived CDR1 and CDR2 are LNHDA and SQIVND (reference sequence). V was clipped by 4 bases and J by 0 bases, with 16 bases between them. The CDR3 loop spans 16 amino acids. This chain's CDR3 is CASSTSYATASYEQYF. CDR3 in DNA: TGTGCCAGTAGTACAAGCTACGCGACAGCCTCCTACGAGCAGTACTTC.

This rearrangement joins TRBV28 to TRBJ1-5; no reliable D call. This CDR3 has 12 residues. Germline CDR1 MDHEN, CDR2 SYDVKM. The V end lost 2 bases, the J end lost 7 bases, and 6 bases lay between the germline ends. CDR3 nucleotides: TGTGCCAGCAGTTTAGGCGGGCAGCCCCAGCATTTT. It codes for CASSLGGQPQHF.

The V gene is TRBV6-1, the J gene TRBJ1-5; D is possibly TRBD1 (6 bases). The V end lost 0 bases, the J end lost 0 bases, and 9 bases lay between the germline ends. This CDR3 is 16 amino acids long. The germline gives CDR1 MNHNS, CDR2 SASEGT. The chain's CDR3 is CASSEARTVSNQPQHF. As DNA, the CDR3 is TGTGCCAGCAGTGAAGCCCGGACAGTTAGCAATCAGCCCCAGCATTTT.

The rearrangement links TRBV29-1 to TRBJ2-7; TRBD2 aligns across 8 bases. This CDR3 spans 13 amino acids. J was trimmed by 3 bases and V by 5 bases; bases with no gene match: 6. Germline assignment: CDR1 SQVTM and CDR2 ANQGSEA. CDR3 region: CSVTTGGYYEQYF. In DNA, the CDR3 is TGCAGCGTTACGACGGGGGGGTACTACGAGCAGTACTTC.

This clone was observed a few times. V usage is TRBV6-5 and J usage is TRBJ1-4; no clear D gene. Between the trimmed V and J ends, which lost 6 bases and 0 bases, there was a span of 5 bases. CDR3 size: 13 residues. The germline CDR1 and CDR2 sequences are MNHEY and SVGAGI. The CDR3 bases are TGTGCCAGCAGCCCATCAACTAATGAAAAACTGTTTTTT. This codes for CASSPSTNEKLFF.

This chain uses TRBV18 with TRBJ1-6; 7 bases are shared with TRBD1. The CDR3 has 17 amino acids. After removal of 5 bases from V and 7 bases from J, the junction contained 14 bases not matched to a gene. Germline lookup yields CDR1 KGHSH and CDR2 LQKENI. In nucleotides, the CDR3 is TGTGCCAGCTCAAGCGGACAGGCGGGGGTCGGGAATTCACCCCTCCACTTT. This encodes CASSSGQAGVGNSPLHF.

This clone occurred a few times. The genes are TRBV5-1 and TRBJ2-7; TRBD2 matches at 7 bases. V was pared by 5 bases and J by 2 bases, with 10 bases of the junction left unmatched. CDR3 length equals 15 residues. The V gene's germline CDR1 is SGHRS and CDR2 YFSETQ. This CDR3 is CASRPRESGTYEQYF. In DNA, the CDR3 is TGCGCCAGCAGACCTAGGGAAAGCGGGACCTACGAGCAGTACTTC.

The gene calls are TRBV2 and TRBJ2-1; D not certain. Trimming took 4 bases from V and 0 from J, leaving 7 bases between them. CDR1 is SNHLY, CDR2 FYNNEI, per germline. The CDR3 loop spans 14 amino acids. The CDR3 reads CASSGRSSYNEQFF. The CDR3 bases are TGTGCCAGCAGTGGTCGTAGCTCCTACAATGAGCAGTTCTTC.

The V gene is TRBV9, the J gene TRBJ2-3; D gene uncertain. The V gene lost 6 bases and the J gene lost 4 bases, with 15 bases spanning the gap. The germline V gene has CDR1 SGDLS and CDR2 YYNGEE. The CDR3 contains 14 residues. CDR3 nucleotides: TGTGCCAGCACCATCGGAGTTCGGGCAGATACGCAGTATTTT. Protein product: CASTIGVRADTQYF.

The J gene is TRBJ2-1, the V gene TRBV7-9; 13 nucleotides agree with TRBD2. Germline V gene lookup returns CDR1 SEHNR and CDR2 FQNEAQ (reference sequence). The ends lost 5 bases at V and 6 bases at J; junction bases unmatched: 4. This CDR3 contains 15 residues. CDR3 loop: CASSQWTSGGNEQFF. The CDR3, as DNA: TGTGCCAGCAGCCAGTGGACTAGCGGGGGCAATGAGCAGTTCTTC. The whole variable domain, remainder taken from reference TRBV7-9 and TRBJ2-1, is DTGVSQNPRHKITKRGQNVTFRCDPISEHNRLYWYRQTLGQGPEFLTYFQNEAQLEKSRLLSDRFSAERPKGSFSTLEIQRTEQGDSAMYLCASSQWTSGGNEQFFGPGTRLTVL.

In DNA form, the CDR3 reads TGTGCCAGCAGGCCCACCGCGGGGGCCCCCCCTGGAAACACCATATATTTT. Translation gives CASRPTAGAPPGNTIYF. This chain joins TRBV28 and TRBJ1-3, with D tentatively TRBD1 (6 bases). Trimming took 6 bases from V and 2 from J, leaving 20 bases between them. CDR1 and CDR2 from the germline V gene are MDHEN and SYDVKM. This CDR3 has 17 amino acids.

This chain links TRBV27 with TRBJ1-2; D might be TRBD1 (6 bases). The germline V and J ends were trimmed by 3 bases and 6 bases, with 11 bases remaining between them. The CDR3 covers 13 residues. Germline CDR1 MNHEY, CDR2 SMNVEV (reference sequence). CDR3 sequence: CASSFQGMNGYTF. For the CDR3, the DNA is TGTGCCAGCAGTTTTCAGGGGATGAATGGCTACACCTTC.

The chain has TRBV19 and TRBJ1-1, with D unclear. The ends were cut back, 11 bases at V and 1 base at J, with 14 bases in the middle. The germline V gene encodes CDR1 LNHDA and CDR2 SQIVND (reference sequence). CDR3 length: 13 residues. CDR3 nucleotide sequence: TGTGCCGGTCCCGCCGATACGAACACTGAAGCTTTCTTT. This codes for CAGPADTNTEAFF.

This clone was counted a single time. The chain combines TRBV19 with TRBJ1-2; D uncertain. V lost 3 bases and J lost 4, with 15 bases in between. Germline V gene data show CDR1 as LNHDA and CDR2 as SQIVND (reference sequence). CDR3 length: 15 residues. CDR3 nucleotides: TGTGCCAGTAGTATCGGAGAGCTCACTTTCTATGGCTACACCTTC. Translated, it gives CASSIGELTFYGYTF.

The CDR3 is CASSQPRASGNTIYF. In DNA form, the CDR3 reads TGCGCCAGCAGCCAACCCCGAGCCTCTGGAAACACCATATATTTT. This chain connects TRBV4-1 to TRBJ1-3; no firm D call. Germline V gene sequence: CDR1 MGHRA, CDR2 YSYEKL. Trimming removed 2 bases from V and 0 bases from J, with 8 bases in between. The CDR3 has 15 residues.

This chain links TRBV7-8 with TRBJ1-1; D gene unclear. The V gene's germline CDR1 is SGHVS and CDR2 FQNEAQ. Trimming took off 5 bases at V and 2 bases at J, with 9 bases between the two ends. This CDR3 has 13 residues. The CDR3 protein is CASSPGRNTEAFF. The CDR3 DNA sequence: TGTGCCAGCAGCCCAGGCCGAAACACTGAAGCTTTCTTT.

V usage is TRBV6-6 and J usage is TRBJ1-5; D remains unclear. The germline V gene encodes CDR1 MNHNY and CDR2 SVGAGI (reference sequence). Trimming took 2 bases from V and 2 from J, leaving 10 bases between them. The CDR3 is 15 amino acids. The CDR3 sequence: CASSYQDPGNQPQHF. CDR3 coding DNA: TGTGCCAGCAGTTACCAGGACCCCGGCAATCAGCCCCAGCATTTT.

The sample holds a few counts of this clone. CDR3 in DNA: TGTGCCAGCGAACAGGGACGGGGCGACGAGCAGTACTTC. Protein product: CASEQGRGDEQYF. The rearrangement links TRBV2 to TRBJ2-7, with D tentatively TRBD1 (6 bases). The CDR3 is made up of 13 amino acids. V was shortened by 8 bases and J by 5 bases, with 16 bases between the two germline ends. Per germline, CDR1 SNHLY and CDR2 FYNNEI.

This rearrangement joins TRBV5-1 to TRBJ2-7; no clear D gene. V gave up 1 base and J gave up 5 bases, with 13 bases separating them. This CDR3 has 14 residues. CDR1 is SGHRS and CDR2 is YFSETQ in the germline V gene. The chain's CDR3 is CASSLQGNGDEQYF. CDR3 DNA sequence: TGCGCCAGCAGCTTGCAAGGGAATGGGGACGAGCAGTACTTC. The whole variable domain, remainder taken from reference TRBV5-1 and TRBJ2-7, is KAGVTQTPRYLIKTRGQQVTLSCSPISGHRSVSWYQQTPGQGLQFLFEYFSETQRNKGNFPGRFSGRQFSNSRSEMNVSTLELGDSALYLCASSLQGNGDEQYFGPGTRLTVT.

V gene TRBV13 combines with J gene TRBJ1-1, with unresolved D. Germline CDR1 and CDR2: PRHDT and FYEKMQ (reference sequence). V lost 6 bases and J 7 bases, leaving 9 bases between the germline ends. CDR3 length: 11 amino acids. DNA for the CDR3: TGTGCCAGCAGTTCCGGATATGAAGCTTTCTTT. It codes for CASSSGYEAFF.

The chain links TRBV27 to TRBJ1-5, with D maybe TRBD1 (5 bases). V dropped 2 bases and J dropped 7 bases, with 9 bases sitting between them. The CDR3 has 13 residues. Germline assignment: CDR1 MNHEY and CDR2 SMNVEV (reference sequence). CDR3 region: CASSLSRDQPQHF. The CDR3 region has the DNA TGTGCCAGCAGTTTAAGTAGGGACCAGCCCCAGCATTTT.

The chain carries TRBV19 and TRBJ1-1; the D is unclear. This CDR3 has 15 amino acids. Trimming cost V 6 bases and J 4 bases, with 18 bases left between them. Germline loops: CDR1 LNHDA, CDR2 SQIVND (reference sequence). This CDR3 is CASSYDSQTRTEAFF. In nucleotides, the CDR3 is TGTGCCAGTAGCTACGACTCGCAGACACGCACTGAAGCTTTCTTT. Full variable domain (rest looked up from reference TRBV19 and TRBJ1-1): DGGITQSPKYLFRKEGQNVTLSCEQNLNHDAMYWYRQDPGQGLRLIYYSQIVNDFQKGDIAEGYSVSREKKESFPLTVTSAQKNPTAFYLCASSYDSQTRTEAFFGQGTRLTVV.

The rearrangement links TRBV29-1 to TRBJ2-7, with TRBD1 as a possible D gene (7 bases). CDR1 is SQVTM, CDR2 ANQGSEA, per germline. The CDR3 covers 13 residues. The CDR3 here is CASRETGSYEQYF. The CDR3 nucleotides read TGCGCATCCCGGGAGACAGGGTCCTACGAGCAGTACTTC.

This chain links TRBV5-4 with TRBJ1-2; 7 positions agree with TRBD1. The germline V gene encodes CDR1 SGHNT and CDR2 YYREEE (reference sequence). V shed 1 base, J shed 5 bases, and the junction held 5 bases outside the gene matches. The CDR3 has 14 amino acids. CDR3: CASSLIGTDYGYTF. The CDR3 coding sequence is TGTGCCAGCAGCTTGATAGGGACAGATTATGGCTACACCTTC.

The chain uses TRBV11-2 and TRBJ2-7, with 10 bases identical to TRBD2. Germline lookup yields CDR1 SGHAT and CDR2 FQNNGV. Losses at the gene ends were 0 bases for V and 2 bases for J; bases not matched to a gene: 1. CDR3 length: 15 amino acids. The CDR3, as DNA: TGTGCCAGCAGCTTAGAGCTAGCGGGGGCCTACGAGCAGTACTTC. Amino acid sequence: CASSLELAGAYEQYF.

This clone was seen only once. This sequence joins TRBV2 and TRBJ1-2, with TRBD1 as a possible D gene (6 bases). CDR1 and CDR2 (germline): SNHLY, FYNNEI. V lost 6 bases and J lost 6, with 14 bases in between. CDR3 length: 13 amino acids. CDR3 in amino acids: CASRGQGPHGYTF. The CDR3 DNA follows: TGTGCCAGCAGGGGACAAGGCCCTCATGGCTACACCTTC.

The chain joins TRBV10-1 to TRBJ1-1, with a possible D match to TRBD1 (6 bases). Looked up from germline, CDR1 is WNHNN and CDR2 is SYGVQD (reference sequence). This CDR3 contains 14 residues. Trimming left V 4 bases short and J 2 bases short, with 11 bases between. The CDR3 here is CASSADRINTEAFF. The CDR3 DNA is TGCGCCAGCAGTGCAGACAGGATTAACACTGAAGCTTTCTTT.